The entry below gives a single T cell receptor (beta chain) sequence along with its context. Its antigen is unknown. The sample belongs to a study of blood T cells in healthy people across ages. The CDR3 consists of 17 residues. Germline lookup yields CDR1 MNHEY and CDR2 SVGAGI. V lost 1 base, J lost 2 bases, and 8 bases stayed unmatched. The study, taken as a whole, reports: In older individuals, TCR beta diversity per million T cells was lower, falling roughly linearly with age.

The authors ran a second PCR of roughly 6 to 12 cycles using a sample-barcoded 5' primer and a J-beta primer mix. Using its own MiXCR run on the 5' RACE reads, TCRdb lists one record per CDR3 protein. The sample consists of 600,000 or so distinct CDR3 sequences, roughly 30% of them appearing once. Per-sample yields of isolated PBMCs were at least 6.5 million. The sequence came from a woman older than 75 in good health. This chain connects TRBV6-5 to TRBJ2-1, with 7 bases fitting TRBD2. Material for sequencing was blood. The DNA for the CDR3 is TGTGCCAGCAGTTACTTCATGACTAGCTCCGCCTACAATGAGCAGTTCTTC. Residues: CASSYFMTSSAYNEQFF.